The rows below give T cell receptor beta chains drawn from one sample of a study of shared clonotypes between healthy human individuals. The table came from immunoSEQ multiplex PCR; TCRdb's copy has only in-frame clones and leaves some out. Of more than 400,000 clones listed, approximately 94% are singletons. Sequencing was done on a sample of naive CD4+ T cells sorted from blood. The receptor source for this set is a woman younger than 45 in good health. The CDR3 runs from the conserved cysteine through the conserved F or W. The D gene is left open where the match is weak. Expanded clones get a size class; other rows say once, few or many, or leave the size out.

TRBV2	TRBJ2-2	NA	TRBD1	CASSGDRADTGELFF	TGTGCCAGCAGTGGGGACAGGGCGGACACCGGGGAGCTGTTTTTT
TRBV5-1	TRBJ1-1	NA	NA	CASSRVGDTEAFF	TGCGCCAGCAGCAGGGTGGGGGACACTGAAGCTTTCTTT
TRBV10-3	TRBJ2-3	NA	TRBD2	CAISKREGFIDTQYF	TGTGCCATCAGTAAGCGGGAGGGCTTTATAGATACGCAGTATTTT
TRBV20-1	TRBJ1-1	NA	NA	CRGGVNTEAFF	TGCAGAGGGGGGGTGAACACTGAAGCTTTCTTT
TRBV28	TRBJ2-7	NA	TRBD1	CASSFIGTAVYEQYF	TGTGCCAGCAGTTTCATCGGGACAGCCGTCTACGAGCAGTACTTC
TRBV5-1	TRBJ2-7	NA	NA	CASSLVGGLTYEQYF	TGCGCCAGCAGCTTGGTTGGCGGGCTAACCTACGAGCAGTACTTC
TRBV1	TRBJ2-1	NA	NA	CTSRTSRPYNEQFF	TGCACCAGCAGAACTAGCCGACCCTACAATGAGCAGTTCTTC
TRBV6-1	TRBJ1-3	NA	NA	CASRGLPYSGNTIYF	TGTGCCAGCAGGGGACTCCCTTACTCTGGAAACACCATATATTTT
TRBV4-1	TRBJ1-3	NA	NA	CASSQPAGGSGNTIYF	TGCGCCAGCAGCCAACCAGCGGGGGGCTCTGGAAACACCATATATTTT
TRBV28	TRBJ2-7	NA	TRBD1	CASSLSPGQGVSEQYF	TGTGCCAGCAGTTTAAGCCCGGGACAGGGTGTGTCCGAGCAGTACTTC
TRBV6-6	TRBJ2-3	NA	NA	CASSYPLTRTDTQYF	TGTGCCAGCAGTTACCCGCTGACCCGCACAGATACGCAGTATTTT
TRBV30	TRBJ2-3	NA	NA	CAWSDWGRSDTQYF	TGTGCCTGGAGTGACTGGGGGAGGTCAGATACGCAGTATTTT
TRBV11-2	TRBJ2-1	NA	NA	CASSPPGGWNQFF	TGTGCCAGCAGCCCCCCCGGGGGCTGGAATCAGTTCTTC
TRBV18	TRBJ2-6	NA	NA	CASSPLPSSGANVLTF	TGTGCCAGCTCGCCTCTCCCAAGCTCTGGGGCCAACGTCCTGACTTTC
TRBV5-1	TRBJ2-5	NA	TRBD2	CASGSGSGRETQYF	TGCGCCAGCGGGAGCGGGAGTGGGAGAGAGACCCAGTACTTC
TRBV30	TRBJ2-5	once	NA	CAWSPHEGMGTQYF	TGTGCCTGGAGTCCCCACGAGGGGATGGGGACCCAGTACTTC
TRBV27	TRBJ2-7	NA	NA	CASSLTAVGEQYF	TGTGCCAGCAGTTTAACAGCTGTGGGCGAGCAGTACTTC
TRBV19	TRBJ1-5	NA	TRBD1	CASSIVGRGDQPQHF	TGTGCCAGTAGTATAGTTGGCAGGGGGGATCAGCCCCAGCATTTT
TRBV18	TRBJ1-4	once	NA	CASSLRDNIGEKLFF	TGTGCCAGCTCACTGAGGGACAACATCGGGGAAAAACTGTTTTTT
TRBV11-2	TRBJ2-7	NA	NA	CASSLGGTGLYEQYF	TGTGCCAGCAGCTTAGGGGGGACGGGGCTCTACGAGCAGTACTTC
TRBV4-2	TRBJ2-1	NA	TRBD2	CASSQGLAGGDEQFF	TGTGCCAGCAGCCAAGGACTAGCGGGAGGGGATGAGCAGTTCTTC
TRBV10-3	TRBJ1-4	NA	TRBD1	CAIRGQGSEKLFF	TGTGCCATCCGGGGACAGGGCAGTGAAAAACTGTTTTTT
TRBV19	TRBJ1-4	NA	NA	CASKGGFAEKLFF	TGTGCCAGTAAAGGAGGGTTCGCTGAAAAACTGTTTTTT
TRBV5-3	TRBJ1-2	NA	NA	CARSLDGAGSNYGYTF	TGTGCCAGAAGCTTGGATGGGGCAGGATCGAACTATGGCTACACCTTC
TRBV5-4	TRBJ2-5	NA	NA	CASSLIQGQETQYF	TGTGCCAGCAGCTTGATACAGGGCCAAGAGACCCAGTACTTC
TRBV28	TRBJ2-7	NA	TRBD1	CASNQPGQGSYEQYF	TGTGCCAGCAACCAACCGGGACAGGGTTCCTACGAGCAGTACTTC
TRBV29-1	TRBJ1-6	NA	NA	CSVRNAGDGNPLVNSPLHF	TGCAGCGTTAGAAACGCGGGGGACGGGAACCCGTTAGTTAATTCACCCCTCCACTTT
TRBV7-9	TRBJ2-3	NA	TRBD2	CASSLGTRITDTQYF	TGTGCCAGCAGCTTAGGGACTAGAATCACAGATACGCAGTATTTT
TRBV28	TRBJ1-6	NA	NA	CASSFGSYNSPLHF	TGTGCCAGCAGTTTCGGTTCCTATAATTCACCCCTCCACTTT
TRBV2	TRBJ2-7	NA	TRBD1	CASRIRQGPYEQYF	TGTGCCAGCAGGATAAGACAGGGTCCCTACGAGCAGTACTTC
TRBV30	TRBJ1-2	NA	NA	CALSEAYGYTF	TGTGCCTTATCCGAGGCCTATGGCTACACCTTC
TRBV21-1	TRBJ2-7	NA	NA	CASSTTVYEQYF	TGTGCCAGCAGCACGACCGTCTACGAGCAGTACTTC
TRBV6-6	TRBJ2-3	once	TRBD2	CASSYWVAGVRNTQYF	TGTGCCAGCAGTTACTGGGTAGCGGGAGTAAGAAATACGCAGTATTTT
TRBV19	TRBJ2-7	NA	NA	CASSIQGSYEQYF	TGTGCCAGTAGTATCCAGGGGTCGTACGAGCAGTACTTC
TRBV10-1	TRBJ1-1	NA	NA	CASSGEWDTEAFF	TGCGCCAGCAGTGGGGAGTGGGACACTGAAGCTTTCTTT
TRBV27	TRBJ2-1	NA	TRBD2	CASRASGSLKQFF	TGTGCCAGCAGGGCTAGCGGGAGTTTGAAGCAGTTCTTC
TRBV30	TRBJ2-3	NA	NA	CAWSITWDTASTDTQYF	TGTGCCTGGAGTATTACGTGGGACACTGCTAGCACAGATACGCAGTATTTT
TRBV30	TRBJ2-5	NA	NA	CAWSDQGETQYF	TGTGCCTGGAGTGATCAGGGAGAGACCCAGTACTTC
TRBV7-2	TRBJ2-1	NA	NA	CASSLGGTNEQFF	TGTGCCAGCAGCTTAGGAGGGACCAATGAGCAGTTCTTC
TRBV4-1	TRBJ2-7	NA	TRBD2	CASSQDLAGAYEQYF	TGCGCCAGCAGCCAAGACCTAGCGGGAGCCTACGAGCAGTACTTC
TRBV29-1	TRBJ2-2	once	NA	CSVDFGQNTGELFF	TGCAGCGTTGATTTCGGGCAGAACACCGGGGAGCTGTTTTTT
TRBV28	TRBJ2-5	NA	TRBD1	CASSLGEGQGAIETQYF	TGTGCCAGCAGTTTAGGGGAAGGACAGGGGGCTATAGAGACCCAGTACTTC
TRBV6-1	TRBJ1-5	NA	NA	CASSAQVLQPQHF	TGTGCCAGCAGTGCACAGGTTTTGCAGCCCCAGCATTTT
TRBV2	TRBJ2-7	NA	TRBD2	CASSPQLAGGPYEQYF	TGTGCCAGCAGTCCACAACTAGCGGGAGGACCCTACGAGCAGTACTTC
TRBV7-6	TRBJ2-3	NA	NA	CASSLTPNRIRLADTQYF	TGTGCCAGCAGCTTAACCCCCAATCGTATTAGGTTAGCAGATACGCAGTATTTT
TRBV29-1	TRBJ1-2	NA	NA	CSVEGAVNGYTF	TGCAGCGTTGAGGGGGCCGTAAATGGCTACACCTTC
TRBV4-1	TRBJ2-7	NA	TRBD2	CASSQSLAGAPYEQYF	TGCGCCAGCAGCCAGTCTCTAGCGGGAGCCCCCTACGAGCAGTACTTC
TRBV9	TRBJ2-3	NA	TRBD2	CASSVGAGATDVRQYF	TGTGCCAGCAGCGTAGGAGCGGGAGCCACAGACGTTAGGCAGTATTTT
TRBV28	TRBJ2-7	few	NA	CASSLAGYEQYF	TGTGCCAGCAGTTTAGCGGGGTACGAGCAGTACTTC
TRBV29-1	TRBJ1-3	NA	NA	CSVEDLQGGHTIYF	TGCAGCGTTGAAGATCTTCAGGGCGGGCACACCATATATTTT
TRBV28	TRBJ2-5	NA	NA	CASSLSFGLQETQYF	TGTGCCAGCAGTTTAAGTTTCGGTCTACAAGAGACCCAGTACTTC
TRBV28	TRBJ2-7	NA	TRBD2	CATTSGRPYEQYF	TGTGCCACCACTAGCGGGAGGCCGTACGAGCAGTACTTC
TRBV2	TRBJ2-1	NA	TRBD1	CASSALQGADEQFF	TGTGCCAGCAGTGCGCTACAGGGGGCTGATGAGCAGTTCTTC
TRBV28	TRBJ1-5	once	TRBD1	CASSQSNPGQGSNQPQHF	TGTGCCAGCAGTCAGTCGAATCCGGGACAGGGGAGCAATCAGCCCCAGCATTTT
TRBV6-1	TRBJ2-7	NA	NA	CASSEGGGEFEEQYF	TGTGCCAGCAGTGAAGGGGGCGGGGAGTTTGAGGAGCAGTACTTC
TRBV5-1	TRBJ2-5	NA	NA	CASSQRLDGETQYF	TGCGCCAGCAGCCAGCGACTAGATGGGGAGACCCAGTACTTC
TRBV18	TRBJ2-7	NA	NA	CASSPGQIPYEQYF	TGTGCCAGCTCACCCGGACAGATCCCCTACGAGCAGTACTTC
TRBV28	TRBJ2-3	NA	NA	CASSYTGSGTDTQYF	TGTGCCAGCAGTTATACAGGGTCGGGCACAGATACGCAGTATTTT
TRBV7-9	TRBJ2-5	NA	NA	CASSLVFGRGETQYF	TGTGCCAGCAGCTTAGTATTCGGAAGGGGAGAGACCCAGTACTTC
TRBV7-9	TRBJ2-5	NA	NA	CASRPTGTIQETQYF	TGTGCCAGCAGGCCAACAGGGACCATCCAAGAGACCCAGTACTTC